This T cell receptor (beta chain) was sequenced in a study of CD8 T cells in Susac syndrome (dated by TCRdb to 2018 to 2020). For context, the study as a whole: Repertoire sequencing was used to test whether CD8+ T cell activation and differentiation in Susac syndrome was antigen driven.

From cysteine to phenylalanine, the CDR3 is 14 amino acids long. The CDR3 DNA has 42 bases and is translated from base 1. Via the germline V gene, CDR1 is SGHRS and CDR2 YFSETQ. Trimmed from V: 5 bases; trimmed from J: 6 bases; junction bases lacking a gene match: 4. What the study reported, not specific to this receptor: The number of individuals in the TCR sequencing and HLA analysis was acknowledged as relatively small.

High-throughput TCR beta sequencing profiled peripheral blood CD8+ and CD4+ T cells from healthy donors, Susac syndrome patients and multiple sclerosis patients. The multiple sclerosis controls were treatment-naive patients who had stable or active relapsing-remitting disease and met the revised McDonald criteria. CD8+ TEMRA cells were enriched by FACS, while bulk CD8+ and CD4+ T cells were purified by magnetic negative isolation. Blood was drawn into EDTA tubes, processed within 24 hours, and PBMCs were isolated by density gradient centrifugation. PBMCs intended for TCR sequencing were cryopreserved in liquid nitrogen and thawed later in a water bath at 37 degrees C. Purity of sorted or isolated CD4+, CD8+ and CD8+ TEMRA cells was at least 90%. RNA was extracted using the RNeasy kit, and roughly 0.5 to 1 microgram was reverse transcribed with random hexamers. The immunoSEQ multiplex PCR assay, covering 54 Vbeta and 13 Jbeta segments, was used to amplify TCR beta CDR3 regions. PCR amplification bias was corrected by using a synthetic template baseline for primer optimization and computational correction. The study's processing was this. Only productive sequences were kept, with reads annotated to V, D and J genes according to IMGT and analyzed in immunoSEQ Analyzer. To calculate clonality, Shannon entropy was normalized by log2 of the number of productive unique sequences and then subtracted from one. For each patient and control, public and private clones were evaluated within the 100 most prevalent clones. Clones were defined as Susac-specific when absent from the healthy and MS cohorts, from about 970 published viral clones and from other ImmuneACCESS disease sequences. The public reads were reprocessed in TCRdb via fastp at Q25 and MiXCR, keeping in-frame beta chains. When rows share a CDR3 protein, they turn into one entry using the most common DNA and genes. TCRdb, not the authors, supplied the V and J calls. A total of around 71,000 distinct CDR3 sequences appear in this sample, 96% of them only once. The top ten constitute approximately 0.1% of the sample.

About this clonotype itself: The antigen it binds to is not known. Per-nucleotide qualities are absent, and no much larger clonotype sits a single base away.

This TCR was sampled from a human donor with multiple sclerosis. Material for sequencing was CD4+ T cells from PBMCs. Recombination linked TRBV5-1 to TRBJ2-1; the central 11 bases match TRBD1. The CDR3 has the sequence CASRAGTGGNEQFF. The DNA sequence follows: TGCGCCAGCAGGGCCGGGACAGGGGGCAATGAGCAGTTCTTC.